This TCR beta chain comes out of a study of vaccination effects on CD4 cells after COVID-19. This CDR3 region has 15 residues. V was cut by 0 bases and J by 2 bases, with 9 bases left in between. Germline lookup yields CDR1 MGHRA and CDR2 YSYEKL. About this clone: The antigen is undetermined.

ViraFEST assay sequencing came after antigen-specific CD4+ T cells were expanded with viral peptide pools. At the end of 9 to 11 days of culture, CD4+ T cells were isolated. Testing of the vaccine recipients showed negative nucleocapsid antibodies and no prior SARS-CoV-2 infection. Repertoires were generated with immunoSEQ multiplex PCR, while TCRdb's copy carries only in-frame clones and drops some. The table includes 71,000 or so clones, approximately 70% detected once. Specimen: CD4+ T cells from PBMCs cultured with HCoV-OC43 spike peptides, collected before COVID-19 vaccination. Described subset: HCoV-OC43 spike overlapping peptide pool stimulation. The clonotype was recovered from a human donor who received a COVID-19 vaccine. The rearrangement links TRBV4-1 to TRBJ2-3; D is uncertain. The CDR3, as DNA: TGCGCCAGCAGCCAAGACTGGACGGACACAGATACGCAGTATTTT. Translated, it gives CASSQDWTDTDTQYF.